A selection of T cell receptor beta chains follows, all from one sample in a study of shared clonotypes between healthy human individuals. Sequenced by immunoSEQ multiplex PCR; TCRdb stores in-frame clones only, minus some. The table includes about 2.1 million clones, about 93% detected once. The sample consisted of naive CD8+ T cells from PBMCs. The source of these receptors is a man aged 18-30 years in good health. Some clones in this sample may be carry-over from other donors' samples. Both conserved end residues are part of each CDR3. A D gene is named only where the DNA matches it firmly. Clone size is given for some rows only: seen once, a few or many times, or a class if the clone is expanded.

CDR3nt: TGTGCCAGCAGCTTGGCTAGCGGGGCCCTCGGGGAGCTGTTTTTT
CDR3aa: CASSLASGALGELFF
j_gene: TRBJ2-2
abundance: -
d_gene: TRBD2
v_gene: TRBV7-6

CDR3nt: TGTGCCACCAGCGGGACAGGGCCCAATCAGCCCCAGCATTTT
CDR3aa: CATSGTGPNQPQHF
j_gene: TRBJ1-5
abundance: -
d_gene: TRBD1
v_gene: TRBV15

CDR3nt: TGTGCCAGCAGCGACCGGGGGTATCAGCCCCAGCATTTT
CDR3aa: CASSDRGYQPQHF
j_gene: TRBJ1-5
abundance: -
d_gene: -
v_gene: TRBV7-6

CDR3nt: TGCGCCAGCAGCCAAAATCCGGTGAGCAATCAGCCCCAGCATTTT
CDR3aa: CASSQNPVSNQPQHF
j_gene: TRBJ1-5
abundance: -
d_gene: -
v_gene: TRBV4-1

CDR3nt: TGTGCCAGCAGCTTATGGGGAGGGGACCCAGGGACCCAGTACTTC
CDR3aa: CASSLWGGDPGTQYF
j_gene: TRBJ2-5
abundance: -
d_gene: TRBD2
v_gene: TRBV13

CDR3nt: TGTGCCAGCAGCTTACTTCAACCGGCAGGGGGTAGGGAGACCCAGTACTTC
CDR3aa: CASSLLQPAGGRETQYF
j_gene: TRBJ2-5
abundance: once
d_gene: TRBD1
v_gene: TRBV11-2

CDR3nt: TGTGCCAGCAGTTTAATGGGGAGCCGTGGGAATGAGCAGTTCTTC
CDR3aa: CASSLMGSRGNEQFF
j_gene: TRBJ2-1
abundance: -
d_gene: -
v_gene: TRBV27

CDR3nt: TGTGCCAGTAAACTAAACCCGGATGGCTACACCTTC
CDR3aa: CASKLNPDGYTF
j_gene: TRBJ1-2
abundance: -
d_gene: -
v_gene: TRBV19

CDR3nt: TGTGCCAGCAGGGGCGACAGGGCTACTGAAGCTTTCTTT
CDR3aa: CASRGDRATEAFF
j_gene: TRBJ1-1
abundance: once
d_gene: TRBD1
v_gene: TRBV11-2

CDR3nt: TGCGCCAGCAGCTTGGACGGGGACAGGGCGAACACCGGGGAGCTGTTTTTT
CDR3aa: CASSLDGDRANTGELFF
j_gene: TRBJ2-2
abundance: -
d_gene: TRBD1
v_gene: TRBV5-1

CDR3nt: TGCGCCAGCAGGGAACGGGGGACAAAGGATATATGGAATGAGCAGTTCTTC
CDR3aa: CASRERGTKDIWNEQFF
j_gene: TRBJ2-1
abundance: once
d_gene: -
v_gene: TRBV4-1

CDR3nt: TGTGCCAGCACCCCCCGGGGCGGAGAGAACACTGAAGCTTTCTTT
CDR3aa: CASTPRGGENTEAFF
j_gene: TRBJ1-1
abundance: -
d_gene: -
v_gene: TRBV7-9

CDR3nt: TGTGCCAGCAGCCATAGAGGGTTCCTTATCGGTGAGCAGTTCTTC
CDR3aa: CASSHRGFLIGEQFF
j_gene: TRBJ2-1
abundance: -
d_gene: -
v_gene: TRBV5-8

CDR3nt: TGCGCCAGCAGCCCCCGGTCCGGTGGGGGGACATACGAGCAGTACTTC
CDR3aa: CASSPRSGGGTYEQYF
j_gene: TRBJ2-7
abundance: -
d_gene: -
v_gene: TRBV5-1

CDR3nt: TGTGCCAGCAGTTCGGCAGGGGCCTACGAGCAGTACTTC
CDR3aa: CASSSAGAYEQYF
j_gene: TRBJ2-7
abundance: once
d_gene: -
v_gene: TRBV28

CDR3nt: TGTGCCAGCAGCGACAGGGGCGAAGACTATGGCTACACCTTC
CDR3aa: CASSDRGEDYGYTF
j_gene: TRBJ1-2
abundance: -
d_gene: TRBD1
v_gene: TRBV5-8

CDR3nt: TGTGCCAGCAGCCTGAGCGGGAGATTGTACGAGCAGTACTTC
CDR3aa: CASSLSGRLYEQYF
j_gene: TRBJ2-7
abundance: -
d_gene: TRBD2
v_gene: TRBV2

CDR3nt: TGTGCCAGCAGCGGGGCTAGCACAGATACGCAGTATTTT
CDR3aa: CASSGASTDTQYF
j_gene: TRBJ2-3
abundance: once
d_gene: -
v_gene: TRBV28

CDR3nt: TGTGCCAGCAGCCAGAAGACTAGCTCGGGTCTAGATACGCAGTATTTT
CDR3aa: CASSQKTSSGLDTQYF
j_gene: TRBJ2-3
abundance: -
d_gene: TRBD2
v_gene: TRBV11-2

CDR3nt: TGTGCCAGCAGCACGAAGGAGGGGGGAATCCACGAGCAGTACTTC
CDR3aa: CASSTKEGGIHEQYF
j_gene: TRBJ2-7
abundance: once
d_gene: -
v_gene: TRBV11-3

CDR3nt: TGCGCCAGCAGCTGGGGGAATCTAGCGGGAGCCGCAGATACGCAGTATTTT
CDR3aa: CASSWGNLAGAADTQYF
j_gene: TRBJ2-3
abundance: -
d_gene: TRBD2
v_gene: TRBV5-1

CDR3nt: TGTGCCAGCAGCCAACCCCGGGATGAGCAGTTCTTC
CDR3aa: CASSQPRDEQFF
j_gene: TRBJ2-1
abundance: -
d_gene: -
v_gene: TRBV11-3

CDR3nt: TGTGCCAGTAGCCCCGGAGGGGCTTACGAGCAGTACTTC
CDR3aa: CASSPGGAYEQYF
j_gene: TRBJ2-7
abundance: -
d_gene: -
v_gene: TRBV19

CDR3nt: TGCGCCAGCAGCTTGGGACCGGGACAGGGACCAGGGTGGGCCAACGTCCTGACTTTC
CDR3aa: CASSLGPGQGPGWANVLTF
j_gene: TRBJ2-6
abundance: -
d_gene: TRBD1
v_gene: TRBV5-1

CDR3nt: TGTGCCAGCAGTTTAGTCGGTGGAAAACTGTTTTTT
CDR3aa: CASSLVGGKLFF
j_gene: TRBJ1-4
abundance: -
d_gene: -
v_gene: TRBV27

CDR3nt: TGTGCCAGCAGCTCGGACAGGGCCCACTATGGCTACACCTTC
CDR3aa: CASSSDRAHYGYTF
j_gene: TRBJ1-2
abundance: -
d_gene: TRBD1
v_gene: TRBV7-9

CDR3nt: TGTGCCAGCAGCTTTGGGCTGGGCAACAACTACGAGCAGTACTTC
CDR3aa: CASSFGLGNNYEQYF
j_gene: TRBJ2-7
abundance: -
d_gene: -
v_gene: TRBV7-9

CDR3nt: TGTGCCTGGAGTGTAGGGGGTACGACAGATACGCAGTATTTT
CDR3aa: CAWSVGGTTDTQYF
j_gene: TRBJ2-3
abundance: -
d_gene: -
v_gene: TRBV30

CDR3nt: TGTGCCAGCAGCCCCGACAGGGAGGTTCAGCCCCAGCATTTT
CDR3aa: CASSPDREVQPQHF
j_gene: TRBJ1-5
abundance: few
d_gene: TRBD1
v_gene: TRBV28

CDR3nt: TGTGCCAGCATAAGGGGCACCACCGCTCTCTCTGGGGCCAACGTCCTGACTTTC
CDR3aa: CASIRGTTALSGANVLTF
j_gene: TRBJ2-6
abundance: -
d_gene: -
v_gene: TRBV9

CDR3nt: TGTGCCAAGGGGCGGAACAATGAGCAGTTCTTC
CDR3aa: CAKGRNNEQFF
j_gene: TRBJ2-1
abundance: -
d_gene: -
v_gene: TRBV2

CDR3nt: TGTGCCAGCGTGGTTGGAGTTAACTACGAGCAGTACTTC
CDR3aa: CASVVGVNYEQYF
j_gene: TRBJ2-7
abundance: -
d_gene: -
v_gene: TRBV2

CDR3nt: TGTGCCAGCAGCTCCGGTGGGGCCCGCTCCACAGATACGCAGTATTTT
CDR3aa: CASSSGGARSTDTQYF
j_gene: TRBJ2-3
abundance: -
d_gene: -
v_gene: TRBV7-3

CDR3nt: TGTGCCAGCGAGTCCCGGGGACCCAGACATAATGAGCAGTTCTTC
CDR3aa: CASESRGPRHNEQFF
j_gene: TRBJ2-1
abundance: -
d_gene: -
v_gene: TRBV2

CDR3nt: TGTGCCAGCAATGAGCGACAGGGAACGGTCGGGGAGCTGTTTTTT
CDR3aa: CASNERQGTVGELFF
j_gene: TRBJ2-2
abundance: -
d_gene: TRBD1
v_gene: TRBV6-6

CDR3nt: TGTGCCAGCAGCGCACTAGCGGGCGGAGACACCGGGGAGCTGTTTTTT
CDR3aa: CASSALAGGDTGELFF
j_gene: TRBJ2-2
abundance: -
d_gene: TRBD2
v_gene: TRBV2

CDR3nt: TGTGCCAGCAGCAACACAGGGGTAGATACGCAGTATTTT
CDR3aa: CASSNTGVDTQYF
j_gene: TRBJ2-3
abundance: -
d_gene: TRBD1
v_gene: TRBV6-5

CDR3nt: TGCGCCAGCAGCCCCCGACACCAGAACACTGAAGCTTTCTTT
CDR3aa: CASSPRHQNTEAFF
j_gene: TRBJ1-1
abundance: -
d_gene: -
v_gene: TRBV4-1

CDR3nt: TGTGCCAGCAGCTTCGGATCCTTACCCGAAGCTTTCTTT
CDR3aa: CASSFGSLPEAFF
j_gene: TRBJ1-1
abundance: -
d_gene: -
v_gene: TRBV7-3

CDR3nt: TGCGCCAGCAGCCACCCCTTCCCTAGCAATGAGCAGTTCTTC
CDR3aa: CASSHPFPSNEQFF
j_gene: TRBJ2-1
abundance: -
d_gene: -
v_gene: TRBV4-1

CDR3nt: TGTGCCAGCAGCGGAGGAGGGCCGACTGAAGCTTTCTTT
CDR3aa: CASSGGGPTEAFF
j_gene: TRBJ1-1
abundance: -
d_gene: -
v_gene: TRBV9

CDR3nt: TGCAGCGCCCTGGGACCGACGAATTACGAGCAGTACTTC
CDR3aa: CSALGPTNYEQYF
j_gene: TRBJ2-7
abundance: -
d_gene: -
v_gene: TRBV29-1

CDR3nt: TGTGCCAGCAGCTTAGGTCACAGCGGCAGGACCGGGGAGCTGTTTTTT
CDR3aa: CASSLGHSGRTGELFF
j_gene: TRBJ2-2
abundance: -
d_gene: -
v_gene: TRBV7-9

CDR3nt: TGTGCCAGCAGCTCGGGACTAGCGGGATATTCCTACAATGAGCAGTTCTTC
CDR3aa: CASSSGLAGYSYNEQFF
j_gene: TRBJ2-1
abundance: -
d_gene: TRBD2
v_gene: TRBV7-3

CDR3nt: TGTGCCAGCAGTTTGTATTCTAGGGCGACCCAGTACTTC
CDR3aa: CASSLYSRATQYF
j_gene: TRBJ2-5
abundance: -
d_gene: -
v_gene: TRBV27

CDR3nt: TGTGCCAGCAGCTGGGACGGAACTACTACCCTCGAGGGCACTGAAGCTTTCTTT
CDR3aa: CASSWDGTTTLEGTEAFF
j_gene: TRBJ1-1
abundance: -
d_gene: -
v_gene: TRBV7-9

CDR3nt: TGCAGCGTTGAAGATCAACTAGCGTCTAGCACAGATACGCAGTATTTT
CDR3aa: CSVEDQLASSTDTQYF
j_gene: TRBJ2-3
abundance: -
d_gene: TRBD2
v_gene: TRBV29-1

CDR3nt: TGTGCCTACGGGGGGACAGGCACCTACGAGCAGTACTTC
CDR3aa: CAYGGTGTYEQYF
j_gene: TRBJ2-7
abundance: -
d_gene: -
v_gene: TRBV7-9

CDR3nt: TGCGCCAGCAGCTTGGTAGGGGGACAGCATCAAGCTTTCTTT
CDR3aa: CASSLVGGQHQAFF
j_gene: TRBJ1-1
abundance: few
d_gene: TRBD1
v_gene: TRBV5-1

CDR3nt: TGTGCCTGGAGTGTAGAAGGGGTCTTCTACGAGCAGTACTTC
CDR3aa: CAWSVEGVFYEQYF
j_gene: TRBJ2-7
abundance: -
d_gene: -
v_gene: TRBV30

CDR3nt: TGTGCCAGCAGCCCAGAGGTCCGCGTACGATCCTACAATGAGCAGTTCTTC
CDR3aa: CASSPEVRVRSYNEQFF
j_gene: TRBJ2-1
abundance: -
d_gene: -
v_gene: TRBV11-1